Given below is one T cell receptor (beta chain) in context. Its antigen is unknown. Each donor's status was that of a healthy bone marrow donor. This specimen belongs to a study of cytomegalovirus exposure and HLA in healthy donors. Findings of the study overall: An ancestry cluster, one associated with Asian ancestry, reportedly showed fewer N-insertions than the 666-donor mean in a later analysis.

PCR used 60 Vbeta primers and 13 Jbeta primers. Here immunoSEQ multiplex PCR was the method, and the copy in TCRdb shows in-frame clones only, minus some. The sample carries fewer than 150,000 clones, around three quarters recorded once. This TCR derives from a man in his forties or fifties in good health and CMV-seropositive. Sequencing was performed on PBMCs.

CDR3 in DNA: TGTGCCAGCAGCTTAAGTTCGGACAGGTCGAACACCATATATTTT. This encodes CASSLSSDRSNTIYF. The V and J genes are TRBV7-6 and TRBJ1-3; 7 bases line up with TRBD1. V shed 2 bases, J shed 7 bases, and the junction held 8 bases outside the gene matches. The germline V gene has CDR1 SGHVS and CDR2 FNYEAQ. This CDR3 has 15 amino acids.